Included here is one T cell receptor (beta chain) sequence, with context. Its specificity is unknown. This record belongs to a study of T cell responses to AZD1222 COVID-19 vaccine. General study results and limits: White British ancestry dominated among donors, who included more females, and clonal diversity was possibly underestimated.

Clones were sequenced by immunoSEQ multiplex PCR, and TCRdb holds only the in-frame ones, with some missing. This table holds around 120,000 clones, 90% to 95% found once. With 5 bases clipped from V and 2 bases from J, the junction kept 11 bases outside the gene matches. The CDR3 length is 19 residues. Per germline, CDR1 MNHEY and CDR2 SVGEGT. This TCR derives from an adult who received the AZD1222 COVID-19 vaccine. The input for sequencing was peripheral blood, taken 28 days after the second AZD1222 dose. The gene calls are TRBV6-2 or TRBV6-3 and TRBJ2-2; 13 bases align to TRBD2. In DNA form, the CDR3 reads TGTGCCAGCAGTCCCCCTTTGGGACTAGCGGGGCAAAACACCGGGGAGCTGTTTTTT. It encodes CASSPPLGLAGQNTGELFF.